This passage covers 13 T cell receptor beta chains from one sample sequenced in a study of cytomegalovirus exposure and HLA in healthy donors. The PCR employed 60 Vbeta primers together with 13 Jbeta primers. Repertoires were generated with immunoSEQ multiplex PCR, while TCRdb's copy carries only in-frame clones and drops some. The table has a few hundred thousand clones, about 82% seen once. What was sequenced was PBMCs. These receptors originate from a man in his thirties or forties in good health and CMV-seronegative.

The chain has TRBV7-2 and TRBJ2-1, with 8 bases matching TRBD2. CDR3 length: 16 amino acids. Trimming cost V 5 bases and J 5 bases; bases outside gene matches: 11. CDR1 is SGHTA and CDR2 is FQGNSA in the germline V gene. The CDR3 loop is CASSRRRTSQDNEQFF. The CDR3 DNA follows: TGTGCCAGCAGCCGCCGCCGGACTAGCCAGGACAATGAGCAGTTCTTC.

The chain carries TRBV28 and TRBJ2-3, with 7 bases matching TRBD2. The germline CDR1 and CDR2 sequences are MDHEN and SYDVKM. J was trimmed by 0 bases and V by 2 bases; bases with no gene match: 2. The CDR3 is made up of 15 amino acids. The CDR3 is CASSLRGVSTDTQYF. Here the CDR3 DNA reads TGTGCCAGCAGTTTACGGGGGGTGAGCACAGATACGCAGTATTTT.

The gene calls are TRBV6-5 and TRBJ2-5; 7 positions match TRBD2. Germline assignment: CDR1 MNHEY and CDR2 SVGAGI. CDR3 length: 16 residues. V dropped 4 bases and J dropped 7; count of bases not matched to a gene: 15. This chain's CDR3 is CASSLYRGDPSGTQYF. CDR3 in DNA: TGTGCCAGCAGTTTGTACCGGGGGGACCCATCCGGGACCCAGTACTTC.

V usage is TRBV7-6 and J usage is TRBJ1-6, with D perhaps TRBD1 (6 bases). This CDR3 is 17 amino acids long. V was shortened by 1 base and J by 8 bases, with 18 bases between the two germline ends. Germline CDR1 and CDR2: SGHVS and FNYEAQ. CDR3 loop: CASSLGMVGAPDSPLHF. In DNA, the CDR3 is TGTGCCAGCAGCTTAGGGATGGTGGGGGCTCCGGATTCACCCCTCCACTTT.

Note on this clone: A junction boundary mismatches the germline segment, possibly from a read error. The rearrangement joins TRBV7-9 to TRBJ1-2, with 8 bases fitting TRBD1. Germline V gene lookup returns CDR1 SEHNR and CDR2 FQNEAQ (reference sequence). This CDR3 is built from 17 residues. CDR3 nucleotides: TGTTCCAGCAGGCTACCGGGACAGGAGGTCCTAAACTATGGCTACACCTTC. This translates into CSSRLPGQEVLNYGYTF.

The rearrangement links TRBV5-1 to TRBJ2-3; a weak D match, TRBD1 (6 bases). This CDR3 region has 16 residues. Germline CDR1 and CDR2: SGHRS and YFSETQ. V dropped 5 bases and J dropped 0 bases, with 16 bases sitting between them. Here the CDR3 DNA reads TGCGCCAGCAGGTTAATCTTAACAGGGAGCACAGATACGCAGTATTTT. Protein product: CASRLILTGSTDTQYF.

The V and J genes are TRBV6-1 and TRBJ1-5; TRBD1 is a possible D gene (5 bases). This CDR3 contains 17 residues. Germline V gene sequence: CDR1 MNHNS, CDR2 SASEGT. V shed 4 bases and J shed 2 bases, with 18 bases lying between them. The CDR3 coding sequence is TGTGCCAGCAGTGTCCCCTCTGGGGCCTTAGGCAATCAGCCCCAGCATTTT. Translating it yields CASSVPSGALGNQPQHF.

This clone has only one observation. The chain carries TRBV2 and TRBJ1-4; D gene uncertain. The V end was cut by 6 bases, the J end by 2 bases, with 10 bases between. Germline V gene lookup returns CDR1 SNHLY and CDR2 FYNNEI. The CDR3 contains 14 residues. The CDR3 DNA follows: TGTGCCAGCAGCCGGGGAAGGACTAATGAAAAACTGTTTTTT. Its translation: CASSRGRTNEKLFF.

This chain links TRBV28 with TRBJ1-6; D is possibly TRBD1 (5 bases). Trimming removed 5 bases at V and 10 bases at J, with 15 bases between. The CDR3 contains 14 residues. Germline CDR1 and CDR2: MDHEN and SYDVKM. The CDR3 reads CASSQGSIGSPLHF. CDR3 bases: TGTGCCAGCAGTCAGGGCTCGATAGGCTCACCCCTCCACTTT.

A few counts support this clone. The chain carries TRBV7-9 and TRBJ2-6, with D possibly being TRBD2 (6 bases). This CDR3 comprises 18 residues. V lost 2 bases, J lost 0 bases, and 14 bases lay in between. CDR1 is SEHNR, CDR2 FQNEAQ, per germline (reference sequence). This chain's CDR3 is CASSLTSGVNSGANVLTF. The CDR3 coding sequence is TGTGCCAGCAGCTTAACCTCGGGAGTTAACTCTGGGGCCAACGTCCTGACTTTC.

The DNA of the CDR3 is TGTGCCAGCTCACCACGGGCCTCCCTCCACGGTGGTACGCAGTATTTT. The encoded protein is CASSPRASLHGGTQYF. The V gene is TRBV18, the J gene TRBJ2-3, with D unresolved. Per germline, CDR1 KGHSH and CDR2 LQKENI. This CDR3 has 16 amino acids. Trimming took 1 base from V and 8 from J, leaving 19 bases between them.

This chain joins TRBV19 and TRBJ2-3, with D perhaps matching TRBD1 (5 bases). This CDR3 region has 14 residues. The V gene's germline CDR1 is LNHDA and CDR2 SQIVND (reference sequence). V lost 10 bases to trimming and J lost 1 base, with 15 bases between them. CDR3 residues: CATNWGQGTDTQYF. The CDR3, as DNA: TGTGCCACGAATTGGGGCCAGGGCACAGATACGCAGTATTTT.

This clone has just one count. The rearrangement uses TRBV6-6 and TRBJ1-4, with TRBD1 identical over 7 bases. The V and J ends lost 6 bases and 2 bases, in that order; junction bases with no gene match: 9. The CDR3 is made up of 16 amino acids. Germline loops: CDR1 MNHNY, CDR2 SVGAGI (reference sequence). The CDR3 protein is CASSKGARGTNEKLFF. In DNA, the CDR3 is TGTGCCAGCAGCAAGGGGGCGAGGGGTACTAATGAAAAACTGTTTTTT.